This T cell receptor (beta chain) was observed in a study of cytomegalovirus exposure and HLA in healthy donors. With 60 Vbeta and 13 Jbeta primers, the PCR was carried out. Assay used: immunoSEQ multiplex PCR; TCRdb lists only in-frame clones, some missing. The data show 170,000 or so clones, 70% to 80% seen once. Comment on this clone: Its antigen is currently unknown.

Notes on the study in general: Most TCR sequences showed up rarely, but some public TCRs showed up in many donors. Earlier analysis looked at TCR beta V segments, and most were productive about 87% or about 30% of the time. HLA restriction was apparent for most CMV-associated TCR beta chains in a later analysis. Being indistinguishable, some V segments were excluded, TRBV6-2 and TRBV6-3 among them.

V trimming: 4 bases; J trimming: 5 bases; junction bases outside the gene matches: 7. The germline V gene encodes CDR1 MNHNS and CDR2 SASEGT. The CDR3 has 15 residues. This TCR was sampled from a woman in her fifties or sixties in good health and CMV-seropositive. The rearrangement uses TRBV6-1 and TRBJ1-2, with TRBD1 matching 10 bases. The source material was PBMCs. CDR3 protein: CASSGGGQGKYGYTF. The CDR3 DNA follows: TGTGCCAGCAGTGGGGGGGGACAGGGGAAATATGGCTACACCTTC.